Sequencing of this T cell receptor beta chain was carried out in a study of shared clonotypes between healthy human individuals. The CDR3 consists of 14 residues. This table comes from immunoSEQ multiplex PCR, and its TCRdb copy is limited to in-frame clones, with some not included. Found here are approximately 1.4 million clones, around 98% of them singletons; the top ten hold approximately 0.44%. The specimen sequenced was naive CD4+ T cells sorted from blood. Described subset: CD45RA+ positively selected. The TCR comes from a man aged 25-45 years in good health. V is TRBV21-1 and J is TRBJ2-1; TRBD2 is the table's D call, not checked against the DNA. TRBV21-1 is a pseudogene segment. This CDR3 reads CASSKVQAGNEQFF. The CDR3 nucleotides are TGTGCCAGCAGCAAAGTCCAGGCGGGTAATGAGCAGTTCTTC.